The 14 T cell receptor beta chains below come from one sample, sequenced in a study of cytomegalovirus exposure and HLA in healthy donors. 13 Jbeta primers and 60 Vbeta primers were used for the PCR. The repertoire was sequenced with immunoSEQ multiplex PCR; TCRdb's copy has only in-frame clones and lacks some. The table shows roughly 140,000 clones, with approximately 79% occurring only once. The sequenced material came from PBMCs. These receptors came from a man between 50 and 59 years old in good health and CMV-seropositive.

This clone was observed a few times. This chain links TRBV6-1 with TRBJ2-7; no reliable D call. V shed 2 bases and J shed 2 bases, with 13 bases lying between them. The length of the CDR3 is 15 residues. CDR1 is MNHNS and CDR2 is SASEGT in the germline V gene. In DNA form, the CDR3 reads TGTGCCAGCAGTGAATATGGTAGTGCCACCTACGAGCAGTACTTC. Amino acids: CASSEYGSATYEQYF.

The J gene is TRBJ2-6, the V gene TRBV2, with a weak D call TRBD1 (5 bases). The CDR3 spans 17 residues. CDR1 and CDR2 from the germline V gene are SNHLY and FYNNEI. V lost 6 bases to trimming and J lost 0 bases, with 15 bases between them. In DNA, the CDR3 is TGTGCCAGCAGCCAACATCAGGGTTCCTCTGGGGCCAACGTCCTGACTTTC. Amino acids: CASSQHQGSSGANVLTF.

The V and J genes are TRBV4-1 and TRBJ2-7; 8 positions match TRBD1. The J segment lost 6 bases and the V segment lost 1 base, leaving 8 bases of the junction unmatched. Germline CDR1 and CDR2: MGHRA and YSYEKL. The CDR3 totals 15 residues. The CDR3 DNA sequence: TGCGCCAGCAGCCAAGTGGTGGCAGGGGGCAGCGAGCAGTACTTC. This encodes CASSQVVAGGSEQYF.

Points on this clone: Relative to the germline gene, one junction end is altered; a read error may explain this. CDR3 nucleotides: TGTTCCAGCAGCTTAGGACAGTACACTGAAGCTTTCTTT. Translated, it gives CSSSLGQYTEAFF. The chain has TRBV7-9 and TRBJ1-1, with D possibly matching TRBD1 (6 bases). The CDR3 runs to 13 residues. Germline CDR1 is SEHNR and CDR2 is FQNEAQ (reference sequence).

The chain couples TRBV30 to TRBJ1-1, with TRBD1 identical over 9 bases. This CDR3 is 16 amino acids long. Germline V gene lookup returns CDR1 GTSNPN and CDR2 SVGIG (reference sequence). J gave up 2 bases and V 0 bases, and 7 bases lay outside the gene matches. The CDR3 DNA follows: TGTGCCTGGAGTGTAGCGTCGGGACAGGGAAACACTGAAGCTTTCTTT. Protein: CAWSVASGQGNTEAFF.

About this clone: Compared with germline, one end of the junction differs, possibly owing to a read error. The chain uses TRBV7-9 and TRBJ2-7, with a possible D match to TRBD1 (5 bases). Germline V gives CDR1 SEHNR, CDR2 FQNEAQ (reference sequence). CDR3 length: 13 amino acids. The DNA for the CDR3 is TGTTCCAGCAGTTATGACAGCCGGGTAGAGCAGTACTTC. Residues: CSSSYDSRVEQYF.

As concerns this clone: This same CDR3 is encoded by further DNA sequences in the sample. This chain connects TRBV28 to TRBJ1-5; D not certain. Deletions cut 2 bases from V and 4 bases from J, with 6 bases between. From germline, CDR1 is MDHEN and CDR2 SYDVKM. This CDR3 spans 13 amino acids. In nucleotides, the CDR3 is TGTGCCAGCAGTTTAAGCGGGAATCAGCCCCAGCATTTT. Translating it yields CASSLSGNQPQHF.

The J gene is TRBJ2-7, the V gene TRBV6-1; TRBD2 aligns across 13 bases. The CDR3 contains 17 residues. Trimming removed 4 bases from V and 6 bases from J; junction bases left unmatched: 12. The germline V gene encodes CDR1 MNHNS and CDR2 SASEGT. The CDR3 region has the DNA TGTGCCAGCAGTGTAATAAGCGGACTAGCGGGAGAGGGCGAGCAGTACTTC. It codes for CASSVISGLAGEGEQYF.

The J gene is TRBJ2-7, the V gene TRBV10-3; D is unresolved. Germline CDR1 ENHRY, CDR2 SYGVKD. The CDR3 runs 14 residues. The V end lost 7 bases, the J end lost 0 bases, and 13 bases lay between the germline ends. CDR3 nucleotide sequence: TGTGCCATCACCGACTCCGTATCCTCCTACGAGCAGTACTTC. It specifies CAITDSVSSYEQYF.

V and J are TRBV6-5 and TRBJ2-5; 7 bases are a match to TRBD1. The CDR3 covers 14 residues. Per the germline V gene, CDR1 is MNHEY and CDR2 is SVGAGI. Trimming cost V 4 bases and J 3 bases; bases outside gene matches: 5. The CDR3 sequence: CASSWGQNKETQYF. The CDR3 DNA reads TGTGCCAGCAGTTGGGGACAGAATAAAGAGACCCAGTACTTC.

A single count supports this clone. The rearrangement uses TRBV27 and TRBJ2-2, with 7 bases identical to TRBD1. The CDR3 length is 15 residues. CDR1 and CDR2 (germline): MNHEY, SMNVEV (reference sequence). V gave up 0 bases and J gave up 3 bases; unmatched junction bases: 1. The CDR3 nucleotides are TGTGCCAGCAGTTTATCACAGGGGTACACCGGGGAGCTGTTTTTT. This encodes CASSLSQGYTGELFF.

The CDR3 spells CASNVAGGFYEQYF. The DNA of the CDR3 is TGTGCCAGCAACGTAGCGGGAGGGTTTTACGAGCAGTACTTC. The genes are TRBV28 and TRBJ2-7; TRBD2 agrees at 11 bases. Trimming took 7 bases from V and 4 from J; bases not matched to a gene: 6. The germline V gene encodes CDR1 MDHEN and CDR2 SYDVKM. The CDR3 totals 14 residues. The whole variable domain, filled in from reference TRBV28 and TRBJ2-7, reads DVKVTQSSRYLVKRTGEKVFLECVQDMDHENMFWYRQDPGLGLRLIYFSYDVKMKEKGDIPEGYSVSREKKERFSLILESASTNQTSMYLCASNVAGGFYEQYFGPGTRLTVT.

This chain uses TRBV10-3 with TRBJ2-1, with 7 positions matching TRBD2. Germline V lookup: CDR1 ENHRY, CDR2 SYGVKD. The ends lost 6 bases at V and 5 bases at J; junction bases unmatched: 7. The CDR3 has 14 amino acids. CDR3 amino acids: CAIRPGLGDNEQFF. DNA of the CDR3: TGTGCCATCAGACCCGGACTAGGCGACAATGAGCAGTTCTTC.

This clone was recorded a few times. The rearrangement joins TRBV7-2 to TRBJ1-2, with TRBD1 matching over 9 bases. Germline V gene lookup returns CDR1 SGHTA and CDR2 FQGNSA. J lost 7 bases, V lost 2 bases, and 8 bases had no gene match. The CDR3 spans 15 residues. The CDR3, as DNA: TGTGCCAGCAGCTTAAGTTCGGGACAGGGTTTTGGCTACACCTTC. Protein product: CASSLSSGQGFGYTF.